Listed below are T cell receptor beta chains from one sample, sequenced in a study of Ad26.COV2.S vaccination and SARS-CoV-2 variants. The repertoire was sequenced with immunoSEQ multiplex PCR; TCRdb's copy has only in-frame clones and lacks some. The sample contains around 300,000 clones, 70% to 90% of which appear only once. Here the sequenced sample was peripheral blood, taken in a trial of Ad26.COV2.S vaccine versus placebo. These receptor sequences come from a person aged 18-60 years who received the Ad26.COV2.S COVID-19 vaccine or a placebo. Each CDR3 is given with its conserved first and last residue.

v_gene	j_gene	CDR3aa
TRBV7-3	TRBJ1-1	CASSAGLRNTEAFF
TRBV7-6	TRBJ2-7	CASIPGGDRNYEQYF
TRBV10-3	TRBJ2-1	CAIKGDAYNEQFF
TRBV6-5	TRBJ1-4	CASRSYNEKLFF
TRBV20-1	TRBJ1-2	CSASSAHLLNYGYTF
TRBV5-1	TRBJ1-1	CASSPGTGNTEAFF
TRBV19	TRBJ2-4	CASSIGPGGDIQYF
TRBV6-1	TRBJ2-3	CASSESRDRGDTQYF
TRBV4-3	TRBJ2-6	CASSQGLYKGDSGANVLTF
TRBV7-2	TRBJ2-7	CASSLGTPYPGQYF
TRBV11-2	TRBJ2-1	CASSEPGRPPYNEQFF
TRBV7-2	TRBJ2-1	CASSLQSGIINEQFF
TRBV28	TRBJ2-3	CASSLGFGGVKGTQYF
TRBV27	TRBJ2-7	CASSPRSGAHIYEQYF
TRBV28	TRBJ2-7	CASGLAGYEQYF
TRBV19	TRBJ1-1	CASSIVQGYTEAFF
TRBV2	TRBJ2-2	CASNSGGMNTGELFF
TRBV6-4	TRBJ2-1	CASSAGESSYNEQFF
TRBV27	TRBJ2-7	CASSLYRVRAEQYF
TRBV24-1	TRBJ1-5	CATSDAGGSNQPQHF
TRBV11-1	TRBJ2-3	CASSPPGLTSTDTQYF
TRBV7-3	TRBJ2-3	CASSSGTSGTTDTQYF
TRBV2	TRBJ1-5	CASSGRTGPQPQHF
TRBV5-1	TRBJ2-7	CASSSRSQGNEQYF
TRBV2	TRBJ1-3	CASSLTGSGNTIYF
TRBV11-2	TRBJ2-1	CASSLLGGRSFGGEQFF
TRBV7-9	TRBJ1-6	CASRSPPRTGGFNSPLHF
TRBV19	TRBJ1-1	CASTPRRQGAKNTEAFF